One and the same sample provided the 9 T cell receptor beta chains below, sequenced in a study of blood T cell repertoires in COVID-19. Sequenced by immunoSEQ multiplex PCR; TCRdb stores in-frame clones only, minus some. The sample has some 330,000 clones; approximately 89% are singletons. The sequenced sample consisted of PBMCs or T cells enriched from blood (not recorded which). These receptors all stem from a man in his forties in a cohort exposed to, infected with or recovered from COVID-19 (not recorded which).

V usage is TRBV19 and J usage is TRBJ1-6; 7 nucleotides line up with TRBD1. Trimming cost V 7 bases and J 5 bases; bases outside gene matches: 8. Germline CDR1 LNHDA, CDR2 SQIVND (reference sequence). The CDR3 sequence is 15 residues long. The CDR3 loop is CASIDRTGNNSPLHF. In DNA, the CDR3 is TGTGCCAGTATCGACCGGACAGGAAATAATTCACCCCTCCACTTT.

The J gene is TRBJ2-3, the V gene TRBV7-2, with 8 bases that match TRBD2. The germline V gene encodes CDR1 SGHTA and CDR2 FQGNSA. V lost 5 bases and J lost 2; bases outside the gene matches: 6. The CDR3 totals 15 residues. As DNA, the CDR3 is TGTGCCAGCAGCCCCGGAGCGGGAGCCACAGATACGCAGTATTTT. Protein sequence: CASSPGAGATDTQYF.

In its sample, this clone was seen a few times. The CDR3 region has the DNA TGTGCCAGCAGCCCAAGAATGGACAGTTGGGGCACTGAAGCTTTCTTT. This codes for CASSPRMDSWGTEAFF. This chain uses TRBV7-8 with TRBJ1-1; possible D gene TRBD1, 6 bases. From germline, CDR1 is SGHVS and CDR2 FQNEAQ. The V end was cut by 5 bases, the J end by 4 bases, with 20 bases between. This CDR3 is 16 amino acids long.

This clone was observed a single time. This rearrangement joins TRBV19 to TRBJ1-4; no definite D call. Germline V CDR1 and CDR2: LNHDA, SQIVND (reference sequence). The V end lost 6 bases, the J end lost 3 bases, and 11 bases lay between the germline ends. The CDR3 runs to 14 residues. CDR3 DNA: TGTGCCAGTAGCGGGCGGGGATCTAATGAAAAACTGTTTTTT. Translating gives CASSGRGSNEKLFF.

The chain uses TRBV6-4 and TRBJ2-7; weak D call: TRBD1 (6 bases). The germline V and J ends were trimmed by 5 bases and 2 bases, with 10 bases remaining between them. The CDR3 has 13 residues. Germline V gives CDR1 MRHNA, CDR2 SNTAGT. CDR3 amino acids: CASSRQATYEQYF. CDR3 nucleotides: TGTGCCAGCAGTCGACAGGCGACCTACGAGCAGTACTTC.

The gene calls are TRBV27 and TRBJ1-4; 12 bases line up with TRBD1. V gave up 2 bases and J gave up 3 bases; unmatched junction bases: 4. This CDR3 is built from 17 residues. Germline CDR1 and CDR2: MNHEY and SMNVEV (reference sequence). The CDR3 sequence: CASSLGTGGVSNEKLFF. As DNA, the CDR3 is TGTGCCAGCAGTTTAGGGACAGGGGGCGTTTCTAATGAAAAACTGTTTTTT.

V gene TRBV5-6 combines with J gene TRBJ2-1; D uncertain. Germline V gives CDR1 SGHDT, CDR2 YYEEEE. The CDR3 is made up of 15 amino acids. Trimming stripped 0 bases from V and 0 bases from J, with 7 bases between. The CDR3 DNA reads TGTGCCAGCAGCTTGGGTTCGAGCTCCTACAATGAGCAGTTCTTC. The encoded protein is CASSLGSSSYNEQFF.

This rearrangement joins TRBV19 to TRBJ1-2, with TRBD1 matching 7 bases. The CDR3 extends over 14 amino acids. The germline CDR1 and CDR2 sequences are LNHDA and SQIVND (reference sequence). V shed 2 bases and J 4 bases; nucleotides not matched to a gene: 4. The DNA for the CDR3 is TGTGCCAGTAGTATAAGAGGACAGGCCTATGGCTACACCTTC. Protein sequence: CASSIRGQAYGYTF. Based on the CDR3 plus reference TRBV19 and TRBJ1-2, the full variable domain is DGGITQSPKYLFRKEGQNVTLSCEQNLNHDAMYWYRQDPGQGLRLIYYSQIVNDFQKGDIAEGYSVSREKKESFPLTVTSAQKNPTAFYLCASSIRGQAYGYTFGSGTRLTVV.

This sequence joins TRBV9 and TRBJ2-7; 7 bases line up with TRBD1. Trimming took 0 bases from V and 2 from J; bases not matched to a gene: 2. The CDR3 runs 14 residues. Germline V gene sequence: CDR1 SGDLS, CDR2 YYNGEE. The CDR3 DNA is TGTGCCAGCAGCGTAGACCAGGGGGCCTACGAGCAGTACTTC. Its translation: CASSVDQGAYEQYF.